These 4 T cell receptor beta chains were sequenced from one sample in a study of blood T cell repertoires in COVID-19 (dated by TCRdb to 2020 to 2022). Receptor amplification or capture employed the immunoSEQ multiplex PCR assay. Here the immuneACCESS table is served through TCRdb, limited to in-frame sequences with V and J called. Missing clones are a known gap in these copies; in checked studies unresolved V genes cover under half, and the rest lacks a known reason. The sample includes 250,000 to 300,000 clones, with over 75% observed a single time. 15% to 17% of the sample belongs to the ten largest clones. What was sequenced was PBMCs or T cells enriched from blood (not recorded which). The origin of the receptors is a man between 18 and 29 years old who had recovered from COVID-19.

V gene TRBV2 combines with J gene TRBJ1-4; 7 nucleotides match TRBD1. Germline V gives CDR1 SNHLY, CDR2 FYNNEI. The CDR3 has 14 amino acids. V was clipped by 4 bases and J by 8 bases; unmatched bases: 7. The CDR3 region has the DNA TGTGCCAGCAGTGTTGAGGGGGCGGTCGAAAAACTGTTTTTT. Translated, it gives CASSVEGAVEKLFF.

The chain is built from TRBV3-1 (or the pseudogene TRBV3-2) and TRBJ2-7; 10 positions match TRBD2. CDR3 length equals 15 residues. Per the germline V gene, CDR1 is LGHDT and CDR2 is YNNKEL (reference sequence). J gave up 6 bases and V 1 base, and 6 bases lay outside the gene matches. The CDR3 here is CASSQALAGAGEQYF. CDR3 nucleotides: TGTGCCAGCAGCCAAGCCCTAGCGGGGGCGGGCGAGCAGTACTTC.

This sequence joins TRBV4-1 and TRBJ1-3; D may be TRBD1 (5 bases). V was shortened by 4 bases and J by 0 bases, with 16 bases between the two germline ends. Per germline, CDR1 MGHRA and CDR2 YSYEKL. This CDR3 has 17 residues. CDR3 bases: TGCGCCAGCAGCCGTAGACGGACAACGAGCTCTGGAAACACCATATATTTT. This codes for CASSRRRTTSSGNTIYF.

The V and J genes are TRBV7-8 and TRBJ1-5; tentative D call: TRBD1 (5 bases). Trimming removed 4 bases from V and 0 bases from J, with 13 bases in between. The CDR3 totals 16 residues. Germline-derived CDR1 and CDR2 are SGHVS and FQNEAQ. The CDR3 spells CASSSPAGFSNQPQHF. CDR3 sequence (DNA): TGTGCCAGCAGCTCTCCGGCAGGGTTTAGCAATCAGCCCCAGCATTTT.